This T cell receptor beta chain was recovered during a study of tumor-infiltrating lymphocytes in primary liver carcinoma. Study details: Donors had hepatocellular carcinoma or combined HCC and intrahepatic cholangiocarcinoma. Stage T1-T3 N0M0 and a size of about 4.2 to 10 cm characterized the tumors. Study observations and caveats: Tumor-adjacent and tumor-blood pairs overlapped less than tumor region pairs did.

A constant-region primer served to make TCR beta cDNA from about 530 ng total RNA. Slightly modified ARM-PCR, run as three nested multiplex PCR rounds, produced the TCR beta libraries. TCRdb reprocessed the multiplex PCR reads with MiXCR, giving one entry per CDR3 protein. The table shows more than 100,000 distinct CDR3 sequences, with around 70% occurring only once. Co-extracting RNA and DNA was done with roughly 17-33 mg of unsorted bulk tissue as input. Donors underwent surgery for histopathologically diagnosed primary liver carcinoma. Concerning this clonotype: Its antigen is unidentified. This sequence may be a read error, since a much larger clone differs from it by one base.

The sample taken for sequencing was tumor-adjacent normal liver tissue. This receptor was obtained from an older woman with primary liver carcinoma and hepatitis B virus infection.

This chain's CDR3 is CASTTWGSGNTIYF. The DNA for the CDR3 is TGTGCCAGCACTACCTGGGGGTCTGGAAACACCATATATTTT. The chain links TRBV28 to TRBJ1-3; tentatively, D is TRBD1 (5 bases). This CDR3 is 14 amino acids long. Looked up from germline, CDR1 is MDHEN and CDR2 is SYDVKM. Trimming cost V 7 bases and J 1 base, with 11 bases left between them.